This T cell receptor beta chain is drawn from a study of human T cells and chemical hapten exposure (dated by TCRdb to the early 2020s). The study in broad terms: For sensitization, 2% DPC in acetone was applied to a roughly 2 cm by roughly 2 cm area of upper inner arm skin. This study followed changes in the peripheral blood TCR repertoire in vivo during primary and secondary sensitization of alopecia patients to the hapten diphenylcyclopropenone (DPC). Under 30 alopecia patients gave blood for TCR sequencing at one to four time points (pre-sensitization, 2, 6 and 24 weeks). Throughout the approximately 25-week study period, patients were also given weekly therapeutic DPC doses on the scalp. Blood was sampled from patients pre-sensitization (week 0) and at 2, 6 and about 24 weeks after DPC sensitization. Libraries were pooled for sequencing, and per-sample TCR yields varied mainly because of small differences in library volumes within the pool. Patch testing was done on the upper back using Finn chambers containing 0.01% DPC, and results were scored after 6 days according to International Contact Dermatitis Research Group standards. The patient cohort, mostly female, included alopecia areata with under or over 50% scalp involvement, alopecia totalis and alopecia universalis. General findings and caveats noted by the study authors: After repeated subsampling, the strength of the expansion versus patch-test correlation and the threshold at which it became significant changed. Compared with pre-sensitization or healthy control sets, expanded TCRs formed significantly more large CDR3 similarity clusters, which is consistent with antigen-driven responses. Patch test score correlated positively with the number of PT1 expanded TCRs, reaching significance at thresholds 8, 16 and 32 but not at 4. The number of TCRs above 1 in 1000 frequency did not change with DPC sensitization; there was no evidence of global repertoire structure alterations. Because all patients had alopecia, a presumed autoimmune disease, the immune response of the patients might differ from that of healthy individuals.

In its sample, this clonotype was seen many times. This clone's antigen is unknown. Base qualities are not recorded, but no much larger clone differs from it by a single base. The time point label corresponds to: patch test 1, 2 weeks after DPC sensitization. The treatment or condition label corresponds to: therapeutic diphenylcyclopropenone sensitization with weekly scalp DPC. Blood at each patch-test visit was drawn before the patch test was applied. To be eligible, patients had to be aged 18 to 70, diagnosed with alopecia and judged suitable for DPC therapy, while pregnant patients were excluded. Unfractionated whole blood was collected in Tempus Blood RNA tubes, and total RNA was extracted from that blood. To prepare the library, RACE was applied. TCRdb shows the sequencer as NextSeq 500. During library preparation, unique molecular identifiers were attached to individual cDNA molecules so that TCRs could be counted quantitatively and reproducibly. For every blood RNA sample, sequencing covered both the TCR alpha and TCR beta chains. In the paper's pipeline: A median of around 100,000 TCRs per sample was observed, with a range of about 20,000 to 750,000. The Decombinator software suite was used to annotate V, J and CDR3 in the TCR reads. For the PS versus PT1 abundance plots, all samples were subsampled to the same number of TCRs (28,000). TCRs were defined as expanded if absent before sensitization and observed at least eight times at the 2-week time point. TCRdb reanalyzed the raw reads on its own, using fastp at Q25 for trimming and MiXCR for clone calling, and kept in-frame beta chains. Duplicate CDR3 protein sequences are folded into a single record with the most common DNA and genes. TCRdb's processing, not the authors' own work, is the source of the V and J calls. The sample table contains some 340,000 distinct CDR3 sequences; only one count was recorded for 6% to 8.5% of them. 8.4% of the sample comes from the top ten.

For CDR1 and CDR2, the germline V gene lists SGHTA and FQGTGA. V loses 5 bases of germline sequence and J loses 6 bases, and the interval between the two ends is 13 bases. From its cysteine to its phenylalanine, the CDR3 spans 13 amino acids. Kept here is only the CDR3 DNA, which spans 39 bases and is read in frame from base 1. The receptor was derived from a young woman with alopecia areata. Some clones in this sample may be carry-over from other donors' samples. The chain links TRBV7-3 with TRBJ1-2, with the D gene uncertain. The sample here was whole blood, taken in connection with sensitization to the hapten diphenylcyclopropenone (DPC). The bases are TGTGCCAGCAGCCCCAACCCACGAGATGGCTACACCTTC. Translated, it reads CASSPNPRDGYTF.